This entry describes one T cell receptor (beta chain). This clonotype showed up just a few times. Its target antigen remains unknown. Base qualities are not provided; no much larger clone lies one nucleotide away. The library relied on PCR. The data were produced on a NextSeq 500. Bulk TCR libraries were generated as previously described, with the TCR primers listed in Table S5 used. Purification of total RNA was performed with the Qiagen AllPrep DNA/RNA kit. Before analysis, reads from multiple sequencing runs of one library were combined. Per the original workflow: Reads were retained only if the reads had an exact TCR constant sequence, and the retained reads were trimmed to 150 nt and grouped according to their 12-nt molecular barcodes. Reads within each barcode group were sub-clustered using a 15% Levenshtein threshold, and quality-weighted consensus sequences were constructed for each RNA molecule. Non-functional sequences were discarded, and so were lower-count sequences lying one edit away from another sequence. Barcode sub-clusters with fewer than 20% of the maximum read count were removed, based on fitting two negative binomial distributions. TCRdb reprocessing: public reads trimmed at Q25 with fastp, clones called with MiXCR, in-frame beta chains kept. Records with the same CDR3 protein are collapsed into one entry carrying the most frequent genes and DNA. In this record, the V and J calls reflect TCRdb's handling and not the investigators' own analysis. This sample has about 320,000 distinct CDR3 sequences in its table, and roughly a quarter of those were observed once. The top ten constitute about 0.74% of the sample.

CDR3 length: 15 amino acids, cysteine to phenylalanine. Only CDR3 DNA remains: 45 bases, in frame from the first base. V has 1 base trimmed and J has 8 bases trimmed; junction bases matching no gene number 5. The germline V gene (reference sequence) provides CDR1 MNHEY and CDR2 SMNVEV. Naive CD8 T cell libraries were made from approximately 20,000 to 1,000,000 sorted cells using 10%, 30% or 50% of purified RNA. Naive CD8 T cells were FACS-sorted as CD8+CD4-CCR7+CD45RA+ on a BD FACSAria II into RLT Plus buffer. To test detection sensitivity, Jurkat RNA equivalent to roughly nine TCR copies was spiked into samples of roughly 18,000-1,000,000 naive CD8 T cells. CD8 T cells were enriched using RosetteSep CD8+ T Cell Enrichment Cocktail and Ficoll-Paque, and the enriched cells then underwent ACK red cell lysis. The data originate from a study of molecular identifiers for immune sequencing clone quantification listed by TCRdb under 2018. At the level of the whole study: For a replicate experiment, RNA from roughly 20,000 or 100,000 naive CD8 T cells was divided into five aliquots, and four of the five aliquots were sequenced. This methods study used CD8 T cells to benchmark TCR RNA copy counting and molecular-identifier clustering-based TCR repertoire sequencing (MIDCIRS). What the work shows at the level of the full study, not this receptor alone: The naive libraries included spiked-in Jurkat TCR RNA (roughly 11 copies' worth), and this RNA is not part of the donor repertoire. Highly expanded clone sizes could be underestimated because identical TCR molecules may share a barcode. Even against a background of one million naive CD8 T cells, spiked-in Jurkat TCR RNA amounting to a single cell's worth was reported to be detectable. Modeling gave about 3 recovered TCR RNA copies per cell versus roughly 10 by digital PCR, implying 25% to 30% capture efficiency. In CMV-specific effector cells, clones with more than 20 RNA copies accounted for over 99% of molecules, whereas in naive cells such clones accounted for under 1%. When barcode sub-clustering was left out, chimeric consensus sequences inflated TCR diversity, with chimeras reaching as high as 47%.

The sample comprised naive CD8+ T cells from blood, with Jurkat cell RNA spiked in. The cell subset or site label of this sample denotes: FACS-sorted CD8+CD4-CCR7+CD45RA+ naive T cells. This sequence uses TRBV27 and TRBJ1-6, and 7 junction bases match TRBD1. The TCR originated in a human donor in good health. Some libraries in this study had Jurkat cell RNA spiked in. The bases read TGTGCCAGCAGTTTATTCGACAGGGCGGATTCACCCCTCCACTTT. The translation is CASSLFDRADSPLHF.